This T cell receptor beta chain was profiled in a study of T cell responses to AZD1222 COVID-19 vaccine. Whole-study findings and limits: Unmutated regions of variants are reportedly targeted by nearly half of spike-specific TCRs. Spike regions recognized by vaccine-associated CD4 TCRs spanned the protein, led by 160-218 and 743-854.

Some clones are missing from TCRdb's copy, which holds only in-frame ones; the method was immunoSEQ multiplex PCR. The top ten hold about 4.9% of the sample, which has more than 120,000 clones, about 86% seen once. About this clone itself: Its antigen is as yet unknown.

The CDR3 spans 15 residues. The germline CDR1 and CDR2 sequences are MNHEY and SVGAGI. The trim removed 7 bases at V and 5 bases at J, leaving 11 bases unmatched. The chain couples TRBV6-5 to TRBJ2-7; 10 bases are shared with TRBD1. This clonotype was obtained from an adult who received the AZD1222 COVID-19 vaccine. The sample consisted of peripheral blood, taken 28 days after the second AZD1222 dose. CDR3 nucleotide sequence: TGTGCCAGCAATCCCGGGACAGGGGCGTCCCACGAGCAGTACTTC. It codes for CASNPGTGASHEQYF.